The TCR beta chain described here comes from a study of OX40 agonist ivuxolimab in advanced cancers. The wider study: An anti-OX40 (CD134) antibody with agonistic activity, ivuxolimab, was administered to patients. Eligibility rules accepted prior anti-PD-1, anti-PD-L1 or anti-CTLA-4 therapy, and around 40% had some.

Germline values: CDR1 MNHEY, CDR2 SVGAGI. The CDR3 is 12 residues long. V gave up 4 bases and J gave up 5 bases, with 8 bases separating them. TCRdb keeps only in-frame clones here, not all; method: immunoSEQ multiplex PCR. In the table there are more than 85,000 clones, over 75% of which are singletons. The sequence was obtained from an adult with an advanced solid tumor such as melanoma, head and neck, liver or kidney cancer. Sequencing was performed on CD4+ or CD8+ T cells sorted from blood, taken in a trial of the OX40 agonist ivuxolimab. The chain carries TRBV6-5 and TRBJ1-1; no firm D call. The chain's CDR3 is CASSSPGTEAFF. In DNA form, the CDR3 reads TGTGCCAGCAGTTCCCCGGGGACTGAAGCTTTCTTT.